This T cell receptor (beta chain) was documented in a study of blood T cell repertoires in COVID-19. Study at large: T cells, B-cell-depleted T cells, or PBMCs supplied cDNA or gDNA.

The authors' processing: Amplification from reference gene primers served as the basis for estimated nucleated cell counts. The assay was immunoSEQ multiplex PCR, and TCRdb's table has in-frame clones only and misses some. V and J calls and clone size are given by that table; D and trimming were obtained from the DNA. There are 95,000 to 150,000 clones in the sample; around 76% occur only once, and about 2.3% lies in the top ten. The germline V gene has CDR1 SGHAT and CDR2 FQDESV (reference sequence). The length of the CDR3 is 14 residues. V was shortened by 5 bases and J by 6 bases, with 13 bases between the two germline ends.

Input material: peripheral blood. The chain is built from TRBV11-1 and TRBJ2-2; perhaps TRBD2 as D (5 bases). The TCR was taken from a man between 65 and 79 years old with acute or convalescent COVID-19. CDR3 sequence: CASSAGGVPGELFF. CDR3 DNA sequence: TGTGCCAGCAGCGCGGGCGGCGTTCCCGGGGAGCTGTTTTTT.